The rows below give T cell receptor beta chains drawn from one sample of a study of neoadjuvant anti-PD-1 for oral cavity cancer. Profiling relied on immunoSEQ multiplex PCR, and the TCRdb table lists in-frame clones only, not all of them. The table has some 61,000 clones, 70% to 90% seen once. This specimen consisted of PBMCs, obtained after nivolumab (anti-PD-1) treatment. The receptors shown here come from a person aged 35 to 85 with oral cavity squamous cell carcinoma. Both conserved end residues are part of each CDR3. Each record gives: clone size, J gene, D gene, V gene, CDR3 protein, CDR3 DNA. D genes are given only for firm matches. Size is omitted from some rows. Given values are once, few, many or a class for expanded clones.

clone size: medium-sized
J gene: TRBJ1-1
D gene: TRBD1
V gene: TRBV19
CDR3 protein: CASSTRDRNTEAFF
CDR3 DNA: TGTGCCAGTAGTACTCGGGACAGAAACACTGAAGCTTTCTTT

clone size: .
J gene: TRBJ1-2
D gene: .
V gene: TRBV7-6
CDR3 protein: CASSLHPPGQINYGYTF
CDR3 DNA: TGTGCCAGCAGCCTCCACCCCCCTGGACAGATTAACTATGGCTACACCTTC

clone size: once
J gene: TRBJ1-2
D gene: .
V gene: TRBV7-8
CDR3 protein: CASSLVVNYGYTF
CDR3 DNA: TGTGCCAGCAGCTTAGTAGTAAACTATGGCTACACCTTC

clone size: .
J gene: TRBJ2-6
D gene: .
V gene: TRBV19
CDR3 protein: CASRTDRMVLTF
CDR3 DNA: TGTGCCAGTAGAACCGACCGAATGGTCCTGACTTTC

clone size: .
J gene: TRBJ2-4
D gene: .
V gene: TRBV19
CDR3 protein: CASSDTSLAKNIQYF
CDR3 DNA: TGTGCCAGTAGTGATACTTCGCTAGCCAAAAACATTCAGTACTTC

clone size: .
J gene: TRBJ1-2
D gene: TRBD1
V gene: TRBV19
CDR3 protein: CASSPGGPGQRGPYGYTF
CDR3 DNA: TGTGCCAGTAGTCCTGGAGGACCGGGACAGAGAGGGCCCTATGGCTACACCTTC

clone size: .
J gene: TRBJ2-7
D gene: TRBD2
V gene: TRBV30
CDR3 protein: CAWRDSGSLHEQYF
CDR3 DNA: TGTGCCTGGAGAGATAGCGGGAGTCTCCACGAGCAGTACTTC

clone size: .
J gene: TRBJ2-7
D gene: TRBD2
V gene: TRBV27
CDR3 protein: CASSLYLYGKGGLAYQRGIYEQYF
CDR3 DNA: TGTGCCAGCAGTTTATATTTGTACGGGAAAGGGGGACTAGCGTACCAAAGGGGGATATACGAGCAGTACTTC

clone size: .
J gene: TRBJ2-7
D gene: TRBD1
V gene: TRBV10-3
CDR3 protein: CAISGRGQSEQYF
CDR3 DNA: TGTGCCATCAGTGGCAGGGGGCAGAGCGAGCAGTACTTC

clone size: .
J gene: TRBJ2-1
D gene: TRBD1
V gene: TRBV5-1
CDR3 protein: CASSLVTGWNEQFF
CDR3 DNA: TGCGCCAGCAGCTTGGTGACAGGGTGGAATGAGCAGTTCTTC

clone size: .
J gene: TRBJ1-2
D gene: TRBD1
V gene: TRBV5-4
CDR3 protein: CASSLSGQGGNYGYTF
CDR3 DNA: TGTGCCAGCAGCTTGTCGGGACAGGGCGGTAACTATGGCTACACCTTC

clone size: .
J gene: TRBJ2-2
D gene: .
V gene: TRBV10-1
CDR3 protein: CASSPGTPNTGELFF
CDR3 DNA: TGCGCCAGCAGTCCCGGGACACCGAACACCGGGGAGCTGTTTTTT

clone size: .
J gene: TRBJ2-3
D gene: .
V gene: TRBV7-3
CDR3 protein: CASGEGYTDTQYF
CDR3 DNA: TGTGCCAGCGGGGAAGGGTACACAGATACGCAGTATTTT

clone size: .
J gene: TRBJ2-7
D gene: TRBD2
V gene: TRBV6-4
CDR3 protein: CASSDSETSGDEQYF
CDR3 DNA: TGTGCCAGCAGTGACTCTGAGACTAGCGGTGACGAGCAGTACTTC

clone size: .
J gene: TRBJ1-1
D gene: .
V gene: TRBV5-1
CDR3 protein: CASSTRQVDTEAFF
CDR3 DNA: TGCGCCAGCAGCACCAGACAGGTAGACACTGAAGCTTTCTTT

clone size: .
J gene: TRBJ2-7
D gene: TRBD2
V gene: TRBV27
CDR3 protein: CASSLWGEGYEQYF
CDR3 DNA: TGTGCCAGCAGTTTATGGGGGGAGGGCTACGAGCAGTACTTC

clone size: .
J gene: TRBJ2-3
D gene: TRBD2
V gene: TRBV27
CDR3 protein: CATGEAGVGTDTQYF
CDR3 DNA: TGTGCCACAGGAGAAGCGGGAGTGGGCACAGATACGCAGTATTTT

clone size: .
J gene: TRBJ2-1
D gene: TRBD1
V gene: TRBV27
CDR3 protein: CASSFYDRGNSNEQFF
CDR3 DNA: TGTGCCAGCAGTTTTTATGACAGGGGAAATTCCAATGAGCAGTTCTTC

clone size: .
J gene: TRBJ2-3
D gene: .
V gene: TRBV2
CDR3 protein: CAGGLTDTQYF
CDR3 DNA: TGTGCAGGGGGGCTCACAGATACGCAGTATTTT

clone size: .
J gene: TRBJ2-7
D gene: .
V gene: TRBV30
CDR3 protein: CAWSALGPVRNRVHEQYF
CDR3 DNA: TGTGCCTGGAGTGCCCTGGGGCCCGTCCGAAACAGGGTCCACGAGCAGTACTTC

clone size: .
J gene: TRBJ2-2
D gene: TRBD2
V gene: TRBV28
CDR3 protein: CASRDGSGSTGELFF
CDR3 DNA: TGTGCCAGCAGGGACGGGAGCGGGAGCACCGGGGAGCTGTTTTTT

clone size: .
J gene: TRBJ2-7
D gene: TRBD1
V gene: TRBV27
CDR3 protein: CASSLGARQGGYEQYF
CDR3 DNA: TGTGCCAGCAGTTTAGGTGCCCGACAGGGGGGCTACGAGCAGTACTTC

clone size: .
J gene: TRBJ2-7
D gene: .
V gene: TRBV6-5
CDR3 protein: CASSVVRERYEQYF
CDR3 DNA: TGTGCCAGCAGCGTCGTTAGAGAACGGTACGAGCAGTACTTC